This TCR beta chain was obtained from a study of T cell repertoires in ileal Crohn's disease. The assay was immunoSEQ multiplex PCR, and TCRdb's table has in-frame clones only and misses some. Here the sample spans some 6,000 clones, over 70% being singletons. The CDR3 has 12 residues. Germline CDR1 and CDR2: SGHTA and FQGNSA. With 4 bases removed from V and 4 bases from J, the gap between germline ends came to 5 bases. Regarding time point: inflamed ileum from the surgical specimen. This chain joins TRBV7-2 and TRBJ1-5; D remains unclear. The sample consisted of ileal tissue. The receptor was derived from an adult with Crohn's disease. CDR3 protein: CASSSYNQPQHF. CDR3 DNA sequence: TGTGCCAGCAGCTCCTATAATCAGCCCCAGCATTTT.